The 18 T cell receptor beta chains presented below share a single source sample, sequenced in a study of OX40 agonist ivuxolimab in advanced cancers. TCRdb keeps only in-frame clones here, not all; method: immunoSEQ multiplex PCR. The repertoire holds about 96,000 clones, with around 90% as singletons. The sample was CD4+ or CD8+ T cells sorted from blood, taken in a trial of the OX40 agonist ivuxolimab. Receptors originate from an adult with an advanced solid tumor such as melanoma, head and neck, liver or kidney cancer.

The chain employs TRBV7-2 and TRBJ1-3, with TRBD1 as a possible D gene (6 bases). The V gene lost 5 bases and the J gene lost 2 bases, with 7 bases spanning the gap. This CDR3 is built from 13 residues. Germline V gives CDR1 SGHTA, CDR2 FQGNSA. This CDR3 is CASSRTAGNTIYF. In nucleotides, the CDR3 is TGTGCCAGCAGCCGGACAGCTGGAAACACCATATATTTT.

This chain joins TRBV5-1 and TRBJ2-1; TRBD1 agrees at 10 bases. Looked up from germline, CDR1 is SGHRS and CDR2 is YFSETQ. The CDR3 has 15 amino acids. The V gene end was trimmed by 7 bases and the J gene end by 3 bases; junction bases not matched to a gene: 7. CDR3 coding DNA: TGCGCCAGCCGACCGGGACAGGGGAACTACAATGAGCAGTTCTTC. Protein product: CASRPGQGNYNEQFF. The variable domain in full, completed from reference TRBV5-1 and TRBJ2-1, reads KAGVTQTPRYLIKTRGQQVTLSCSPISGHRSVSWYQQTPGQGLQFLFEYFSETQRNKGNFPGRFSGRQFSNSRSEMNVSTLELGDSALYLCASRPGQGNYNEQFFGPGTRLTVL.

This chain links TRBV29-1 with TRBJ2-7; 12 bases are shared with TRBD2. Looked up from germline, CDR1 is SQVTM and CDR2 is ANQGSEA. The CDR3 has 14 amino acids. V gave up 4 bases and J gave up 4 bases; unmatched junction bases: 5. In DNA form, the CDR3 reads TGCAGCGTTGCCCTAGCGGGAGGGCCGTACGAGCAGTACTTC. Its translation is CSVALAGGPYEQYF.

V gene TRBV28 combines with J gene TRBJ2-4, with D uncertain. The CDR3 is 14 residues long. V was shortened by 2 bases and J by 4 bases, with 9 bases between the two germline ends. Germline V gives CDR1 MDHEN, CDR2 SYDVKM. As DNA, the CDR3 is TGTGCCAGCAGTTTAGCGGTGTTAAAAAACATTCAGTACTTC. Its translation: CASSLAVLKNIQYF.

The CDR3 reads CASSLEGETQYF. As DNA, the CDR3 is TGCGCCAGCAGCTTGGAGGGAGAGACCCAGTACTTC. J is TRBJ2-5 and V is TRBV5-1; D uncertain. Germline CDR1 is SGHRS and CDR2 is YFSETQ. V lost 0 bases and J 4 bases, leaving 4 bases between the germline ends. This CDR3 is 12 amino acids long.

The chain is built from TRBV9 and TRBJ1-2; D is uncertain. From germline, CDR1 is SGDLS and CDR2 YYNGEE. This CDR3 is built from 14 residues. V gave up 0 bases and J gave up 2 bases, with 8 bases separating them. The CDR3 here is CASSVALGNYGYTF. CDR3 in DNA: TGTGCCAGCAGCGTAGCCCTGGGAAACTATGGCTACACCTTC.

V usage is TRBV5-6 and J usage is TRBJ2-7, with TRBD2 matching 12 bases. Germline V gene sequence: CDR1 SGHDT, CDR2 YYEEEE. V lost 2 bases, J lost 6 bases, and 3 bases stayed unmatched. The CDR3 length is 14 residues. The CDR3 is CASSLPGLAGEQYF. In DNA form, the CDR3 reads TGTGCCAGCAGCTTACCGGGACTAGCGGGCGAGCAGTACTTC.

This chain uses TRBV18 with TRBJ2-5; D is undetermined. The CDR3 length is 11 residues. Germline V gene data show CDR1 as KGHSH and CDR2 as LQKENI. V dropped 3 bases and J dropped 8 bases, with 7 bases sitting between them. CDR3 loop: CASSPRLTQYF. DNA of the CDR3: TGTGCCAGCTCACCGCGCCTCACCCAGTACTTC.

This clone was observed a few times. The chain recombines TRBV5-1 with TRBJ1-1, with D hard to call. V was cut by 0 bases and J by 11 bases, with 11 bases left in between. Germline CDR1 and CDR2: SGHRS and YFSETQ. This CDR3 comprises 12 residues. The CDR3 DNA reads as TGCGCCAGCAGCTTGGGGTTCGAAGAGGCTTTCTTT. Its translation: CASSLGFEEAFF. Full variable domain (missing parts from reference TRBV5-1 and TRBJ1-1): KAGVTQTPRYLIKTRGQQVTLSCSPISGHRSVSWYQQTPGQGLQFLFEYFSETQRNKGNFPGRFSGRQFSNSRSEMNVSTLELGDSALYLCASSLGFEEAFFGQGTRLTVV.

The CDR3 reads CASSSYLGLAGGTAYEQYF. The DNA of the CDR3 is TGCGCCAGCAGCTCCTACCTCGGACTAGCGGGAGGGACCGCCTACGAGCAGTACTTC. The chain combines TRBV4-3 with TRBJ2-7, with 15 bases matching TRBD2. Trimming took 5 bases from V and 2 from J; bases not matched to a gene: 13. This CDR3 comprises 19 residues. Germline values: CDR1 LGHNA, CDR2 YSLEER.

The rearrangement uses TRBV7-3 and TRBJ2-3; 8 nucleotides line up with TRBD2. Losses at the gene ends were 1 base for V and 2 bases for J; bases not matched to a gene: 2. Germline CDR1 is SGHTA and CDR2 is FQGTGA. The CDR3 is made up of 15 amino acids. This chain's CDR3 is CASSLSGRTTDTQYF. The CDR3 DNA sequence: TGTGCCAGCAGCTTAAGCGGGAGGACCACAGATACGCAGTATTTT.

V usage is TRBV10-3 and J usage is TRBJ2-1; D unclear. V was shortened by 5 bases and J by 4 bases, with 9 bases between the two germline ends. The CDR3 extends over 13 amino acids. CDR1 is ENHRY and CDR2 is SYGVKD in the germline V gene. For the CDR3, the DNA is TGTGCCATCAGTCGTGGCGGATACAATGAGCAGTTCTTC. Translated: CAISRGGYNEQFF.

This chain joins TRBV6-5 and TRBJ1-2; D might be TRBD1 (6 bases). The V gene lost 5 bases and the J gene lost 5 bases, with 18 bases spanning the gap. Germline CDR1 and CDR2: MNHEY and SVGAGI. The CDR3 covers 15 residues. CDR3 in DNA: TGTGCCAGCAGTGGCGAGGGGGAGCTCCTATATGGCTACACCTTC. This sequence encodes CASSGEGELLYGYTF.

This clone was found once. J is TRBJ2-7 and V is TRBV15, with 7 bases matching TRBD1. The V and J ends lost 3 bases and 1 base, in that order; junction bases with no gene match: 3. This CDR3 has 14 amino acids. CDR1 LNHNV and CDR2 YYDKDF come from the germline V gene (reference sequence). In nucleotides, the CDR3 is TGTGCCACCAGCAGGGACAGGTCTTCCTACGAGCAGTACTTC. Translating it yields CATSRDRSSYEQYF. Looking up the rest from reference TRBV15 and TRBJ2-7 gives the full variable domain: DAMVIQNPRYQVTQFGKPVTLSCSQTLNHNVMYWYQQKSSQAPKLLFHYYDKDFNNEADTPDNFQSRRPNTSFCFLDIRSPGLGDTAMYLCATSRDRSSYEQYFGPGTRLTVT.

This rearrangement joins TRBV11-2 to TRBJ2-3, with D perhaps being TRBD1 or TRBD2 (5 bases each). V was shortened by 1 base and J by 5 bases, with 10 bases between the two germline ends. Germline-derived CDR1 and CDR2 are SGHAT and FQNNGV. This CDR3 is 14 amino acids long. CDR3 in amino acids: CASSLVGRGDTQYF. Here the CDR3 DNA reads TGTGCCAGCAGCTTAGTGGGACGGGGAGATACGCAGTATTTT. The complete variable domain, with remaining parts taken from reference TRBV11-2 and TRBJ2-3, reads EAGVAQSPRYKIIEKRQSVAFWCNPISGHATLYWYQQILGQGPKLLIQFQNNGVVDDSQLPKDRFSAERLKGVDSTLKIQPAKLEDSAVYLCASSLVGRGDTQYFGPGTRLTVL.

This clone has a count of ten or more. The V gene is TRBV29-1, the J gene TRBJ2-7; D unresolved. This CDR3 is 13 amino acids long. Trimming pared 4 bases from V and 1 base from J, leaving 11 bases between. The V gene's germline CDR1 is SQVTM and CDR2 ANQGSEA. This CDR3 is CSVAVDGSYEQYF. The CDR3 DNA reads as TGCAGCGTTGCGGTTGACGGATCCTACGAGCAGTACTTC.

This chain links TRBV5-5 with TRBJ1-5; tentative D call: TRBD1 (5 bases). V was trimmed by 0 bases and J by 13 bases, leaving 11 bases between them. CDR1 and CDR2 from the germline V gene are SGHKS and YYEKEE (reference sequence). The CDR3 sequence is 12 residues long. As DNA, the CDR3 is TGTGCCAGCAGCTTGGGTCAGGGTGCGCAGCATTTT. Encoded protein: CASSLGQGAQHF.

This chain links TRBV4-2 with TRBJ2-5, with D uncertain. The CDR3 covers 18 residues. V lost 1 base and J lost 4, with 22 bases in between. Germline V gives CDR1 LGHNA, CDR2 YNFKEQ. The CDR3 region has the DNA TGTGCCAGCAGCCAAGGAACACAGCTGGGCCCTTCTGGAGAGACCCAGTACTTC. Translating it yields CASSQGTQLGPSGETQYF.